This is a list of T cell receptor beta chains from one sample in a study of CD8 T cells in ankylosing spondylitis. TCRdb analysed the 5' RACE reads with MiXCR anew, one entry per CDR3 protein. The profile shows about 130,000 distinct CDR3 sequences, about an eighth of them singletons. The source material was blood, either unsorted or a sorted T cell fraction (not recorded which). The source of these receptors is a female donor with ankylosing spondylitis or in good health (not recorded which). The CDR3 runs from the conserved cysteine through the conserved F or W. Each record gives: V gene, D gene, J gene, clone size, CDR3 protein, CDR3 DNA. A D gene is named only where the DNA matches it firmly. The size of a clone is reported for some rows only, either as once, few or many, or as a class for expanded clones.

TRBV5-1,TRBD1,TRBJ1-3,many,CASSATGDSGNTIYF,TGCGCCAGCAGCGCTACAGGGGACTCTGGAAACACCATATATTTT
TRBV25-1,TRBD2,TRBJ2-1,many,CASIGLAGDNEQFF,TGTGCCAGCATCGGACTAGCGGGAGATAATGAGCAGTTCTTC
TRBV20-1,.,TRBJ2-4,few,CSALEKEDIQYF,TGCAGTGCTCTGGAGAAGGAGGACATTCAGTACTTC
TRBV29-1,TRBD1,TRBJ1-1,many,CSVPRDSKNTEAFF,TGCAGCGTTCCCCGGGACAGCAAGAACACTGAAGCTTTCTTT
TRBV12-3/TRBV12-4,TRBD1,TRBJ2-5,few,CASSLRGGTVAQYF,TGTGCCAGCAGTTTACGGGGTGGGACAGTCGCACAGTACTTC
TRBV23-1,TRBD2,TRBJ2-1,few,CASSQKVHLAGGPNEQFF,TGCGCCAGCAGTCAAAAGGTCCACTTAGCGGGAGGGCCTAATGAGCAGTTCTTC
TRBV11-2,.,TRBJ2-3,.,CASSLLLAGAITDTQYF,TGTGCCAGCAGCTTACTCCTGGCGGGGGCCATCACAGATACGCAGTATTTT
TRBV29-1,.,TRBJ2-1,many,CSVAGLTYNEQFF,TGCAGCGTTGCGGGACTCACCTACAATGAGCAGTTCTTC
TRBV20-1,.,TRBJ1-2,many,CSARHNRRTESF,TGCAGTGCTAGGCACAACCGTAGGACAGAGAGCTTC
TRBV29-1,TRBD2,TRBJ2-1,.,CSGTSGGHEQFF,TGCAGCGGGACTAGCGGGGGTCATGAGCAGTTCTTC
TRBV24-1,TRBD1,TRBJ2-1,.,CATSGTAPYNEQFF,TGTGCCACCAGCGGGACAGCTCCCTACAATGAGCAGTTCTTC
TRBV28,.,TRBJ1-5,.,CASSFPDQPQHF,TGTGCCAGCAGTTTTCCTGATCAGCCCCAGCATTTT
TRBV6-2/TRBV6-3,.,TRBJ2-1,few,CASGQGAREFF,TGTGCCAGCGGCCAAGGGGCGCGGGAGTTCTTC
TRBV28,.,TRBJ2-5,few,CASSSDWIDQETQYF,TGTGCCAGCAGCTCCGACTGGATCGACCAAGAGACCCAGTACTTC
TRBV7-8,.,TRBJ1-5,many,CASSSGRRNSNQPQHF,TGTGCCAGCAGCTCCGGCAGGAGAAATAGCAATCAGCCCCAGCATTTT
TRBV20-1,.,TRBJ2-7,few,CSARDRINYEQYF,TGCAGTGCTAGGGACCGGATAAACTACGAGCAGTACTTC
TRBV12-3/TRBV12-4,.,TRBJ2-2,many,CASSSGRPPPGELFF,TGTGCCAGCAGTTCCGGGCGCCCGCCGCCCGGGGAGCTGTTTTTT
TRBV20-1,TRBD2,TRBJ2-1,many,CSAPSKRGGGNEQFF,TGCAGTGCCCCTTCAAAGCGGGGGGGCGGCAATGAGCAGTTCTTC
TRBV12-3/TRBV12-4,TRBD1,TRBJ2-7,many,CASSSQSGTGNYEQYF,TGTGCCAGCAGTTCACAATCCGGGACAGGGAACTACGAGCAGTACTTC
TRBV6-1,.,TRBJ1-2,many,CASSRDTSRYGYTF,TGTGCCAGCAGTAGGGACACATCCCGGTATGGCTACACCTTC
TRBV5-1,.,TRBJ2-2,many,CASSSWPLVTGELFF,TGCGCCAGCAGCTCCTGGCCTCTAGTAACCGGGGAGCTGTTTTTT
TRBV12-3/TRBV12-4,.,TRBJ2-6,many,CASSFYGSGANVLTF,TGTGCCAGCAGTTTCTACGGCTCAGGGGCCAACGTCCTGACTTTC
TRBV20-1,TRBD2,TRBJ2-2,many,CSASGGAPGELFF,TGCAGTGCTAGCGGGGGGGCCCCCGGGGAGCTGTTTTTT
TRBV30,TRBD2,TRBJ2-1,few,CAWSVRSGTSNEQFF,TGTGCCTGGAGTGTACGCAGCGGGACCTCCAATGAGCAGTTCTTC
TRBV2,TRBD2,TRBJ2-3,.,CASSSSGASTDTQYF,TGTGCCAGCAGTAGTAGCGGGGCTAGCACAGATACGCAGTATTTT
TRBV7-3,.,TRBJ2-3,.,CASSLTRAGGDTQYF,TGTGCCAGCAGCCTGACTCGCGCAGGCGGAGATACGCAGTATTTT
TRBV30,.,TRBJ2-7,few,CAWSVGQTNEQYF,TGTGCCTGGAGTGTAGGGCAGACAAACGAGCAGTACTTC
TRBV12-3/TRBV12-4,TRBD2,TRBJ2-3,many,CASGTRPPDTQYF,TGTGCCAGCGGGACTAGACCCCCAGATACGCAGTATTTT
TRBV11-1,TRBD2,TRBJ2-3,.,CASSSLGLAESRVGTDTQYF,TGTGCCAGCAGCTCTCTAGGACTAGCGGAGTCGAGGGTAGGCACAGATACGCAGTATTTT
TRBV19,TRBD1,TRBJ2-1,.,CASSKGQGFPYNEQFF,TGTGCCAGTAGTAAGGGACAGGGCTTCCCCTACAATGAGCAGTTCTTC
TRBV5-6,TRBD1,TRBJ1-2,many,CASRKRTGVGYTF,TGTGCCAGCAGAAAACGGACAGGGGTCGGCTACACCTTC
TRBV20-1,TRBD1,TRBJ2-1,few,CSARHDRGFNEQFF,TGCAGTGCTAGACACGACAGGGGCTTTAATGAGCAGTTCTTC
TRBV20-1,TRBD2,TRBJ2-1,few,CSARDFRAGGAANEQFF,TGCAGTGCTAGAGATTTTCGTGCCGGGGGGGCCGCCAATGAGCAGTTCTTC
TRBV10-3,.,TRBJ2-2,many,CAISVGSGELFF,TGTGCCATCAGTGTTGGGTCCGGGGAGCTGTTTTTT
TRBV20-1,.,TRBJ2-1,few,CSASRTSTSSHEQFF,TGCAGTGCTTCCCGCACGTCAACTAGTTCCCATGAGCAGTTCTTC
TRBV2,TRBD1,TRBJ2-6,.,CASSSSGTGVYSGANVLTF,TGTGCCAGCAGTTCCTCAGGGACAGGGGTTTACTCTGGGGCCAACGTCCTGACTTTC
TRBV7-6,.,TRBJ2-2,many,CASSFSLTGPSNTGELFF,TGTGCCAGCAGCTTTTCCTTGACCGGCCCTTCGAACACCGGGGAGCTGTTTTTT
TRBV7-3,.,TRBJ2-1,.,CASSPTGTDEQFF,TGTGCCAGCAGCCCCACCGGAACAGATGAGCAGTTCTTC
TRBV11-1,TRBD2,TRBJ2-1,.,CANSLPPRHVAGGPNEQFF,TGTGCCAACAGCTTACCCCCGCGGCATGTAGCGGGAGGGCCTAATGAGCAGTTCTTC
TRBV10-3,.,TRBJ2-1,many,CAIKQEHEQFF,TGTGCCATCAAGCAGGAACATGAGCAGTTCTTC
TRBV4-2,.,TRBJ1-1,many,CASSQGGTVNTEAFF,TGTGCCAGCAGCCAAGGCGGGACCGTGAACACTGAAGCTTTCTTT
TRBV12-3/TRBV12-4,TRBD1,TRBJ1-2,many,CASSPPGQFYGYTF,TGTGCCAGCAGTCCGCCGGGACAGTTCTATGGCTACACCTTC
TRBV12-3/TRBV12-4,.,TRBJ2-1,.,CASSLATYNEQFF,TGTGCCAGCAGTTTAGCGACCTACAATGAGCAGTTCTTC
TRBV2,.,TRBJ2-4,few,CASTGHREAKNIQYF,TGTGCCAGCACCGGACACCGCGAGGCCAAAAACATTCAGTACTTC
TRBV18,.,TRBJ1-2,few,CASSPIHRAESEGYTF,TGTGCCAGCTCACCAATTCATAGGGCGGAATCTGAAGGCTACACCTTC
TRBV11-1,TRBD2,TRBJ2-5,.,CASSYIGGRPSGQETQYF,TGTGCCAGCAGCTACATTGGGGGACGACCTAGCGGACAAGAGACCCAGTACTTC
TRBV12-3/TRBV12-4,.,TRBJ1-6,.,CASSPYREIYNSPLHF,TGTGCCAGCAGCCCCTACAGGGAAATCTATAATTCACCCCTCCACTTT
TRBV12-3/TRBV12-4,.,TRBJ1-1,few,CASSLREDTEAFF,TGTGCCAGCAGTTTAAGGGAGGACACTGAAGCTTTCTTT